What follows are 9 T cell receptor beta chains derived from one specimen sequenced in a study of neoadjuvant anti-PD-1 for oral cavity cancer. Generated by immunoSEQ multiplex PCR, the TCRdb table keeps only in-frame clones and is missing some. The sample includes about 16,000 clones, 67% of them seen just once. The source material was PBMCs, sampled before nivolumab (anti-PD-1) treatment. The receptors originated from a person aged 35-79 years with oral cavity squamous cell carcinoma.

V is TRBV15 and J is TRBJ1-3, with D uncertain. Germline lookup yields CDR1 LNHNV and CDR2 YYDKDF (reference sequence). The CDR3 consists of 16 residues. Trimming left V 4 bases short and J 0 bases short, with 13 bases between. CDR3 nucleotides: TGTGCCACCAGCACCCAACAGTTCGTCTCTGGAAACACCATATATTTT. It yields the protein CATSTQQFVSGNTIYF.

This chain uses TRBV5-1 with TRBJ2-7, with 9 bases lining up with TRBD1. There are 14 residues in the CDR3. Germline V gives CDR1 SGHRS, CDR2 YFSETQ. V lost 4 bases, J lost 6 bases, and 8 bases stayed unmatched. DNA of the CDR3: TGCGCCAGCAGCACCGGGGGACAGGGTTCCGAGCAGTACTTC. Translation gives CASSTGGQGSEQYF.

V gene TRBV9 combines with J gene TRBJ1-1; D may be TRBD1 (6 bases). V was shortened by 4 bases and J by 7 bases, with 29 bases between the two germline ends. Germline CDR1 and CDR2: SGDLS and YYNGEE. The CDR3 extends over 18 amino acids. This CDR3 reads CASSPEGHYKTARSEAFF. CDR3 nucleotides: TGTGCCAGCAGCCCAGAGGGACACTATAAGACGGCAAGAAGTGAAGCTTTCTTT. The full variable domain, rest sourced from reference TRBV9 and TRBJ1-1, is DSGVTQTPKHLITATGQRVTLRCSPRSGDLSVYWYQQSLDQGLQFLIQYYNGEERAKGNILERFSAQQFPDLHSELNLSSLELGDSALYFCASSPEGHYKTARSEAFFGQGTRLTVV.

The V gene is TRBV13, the J gene TRBJ2-2, with TRBD2 identical over 14 bases. Germline trimming cut 3 bases from V and 6 bases from J; bases unmatched to any gene: 3. Germline V lookup: CDR1 PRHDT, CDR2 FYEKMQ (reference sequence). The CDR3 has 16 amino acids. The CDR3: CASSFKTSGRAGELFF. CDR3 sequence (DNA): TGTGCCAGCAGCTTTAAGACTAGCGGGAGGGCCGGGGAGCTGTTTTTT.

The chain carries TRBV9 and TRBJ2-1; weak D call: TRBD2 (7 bases). Deletions cut 10 bases from V and 8 bases from J, with 25 bases between. This CDR3 contains 15 residues. CDR1 and CDR2 from the germline V gene are SGDLS and YYNGEE. The CDR3, as DNA: TGTGCCTCACAAAGCCCGGTCGGCGGGGGCGATGAGCAGTTCTTC. Residues: CASQSPVGGGDEQFF.

For the CDR3, the DNA is TGTGCCAGCAGTTTCGGCCAGGGAATGAACACTGAAGCTTTCTTT. Translating gives CASSFGQGMNTEAFF. V gene TRBV6-5 combines with J gene TRBJ1-1; weak D call: TRBD1 (5 bases). This CDR3 is 15 amino acids long. Per germline, CDR1 MNHEY and CDR2 SVGAGI. Between the trimmed V and J ends, which lost 4 bases and 0 bases, there was a span of 12 bases.

This rearrangement joins TRBV7-6 to TRBJ1-3; D might be TRBD1 (5 bases). Germline CDR1 reads SGHVS; CDR2 reads FNYEAQ. This CDR3 has 13 residues. Trimming stripped 6 bases from V and 7 bases from J, with 13 bases between. CDR3 loop: CASSQGRANTIYF. For the CDR3, the DNA is TGTGCCAGCAGTCAGGGTCGTGCGAACACCATATATTTT.

The chain is built from TRBV5-6 and TRBJ1-1; the D is unclear. Trimming pared 0 bases from V and 1 base from J, leaving 7 bases between. The CDR3 consists of 14 residues. Germline-derived CDR1 and CDR2 are SGHDT and YYEEEE. CDR3 DNA sequence: TGTGCCAGCAGCTTGGGGACGGGGAACACTGAAGCTTTCTTT. Its translation is CASSLGTGNTEAFF.

V is TRBV6-1 and J is TRBJ1-2; maybe TRBD1 (5 bases). This CDR3 is 15 amino acids long. Trimming took off 6 bases at V and 1 base at J, with 15 bases between the two ends. Germline V gene data show CDR1 as MNHNS and CDR2 as SASEGT. DNA for the CDR3: TGTGCCAGCAGCGAACAAACAGGAAATAACTATGGCTACACCTTC. Amino acid sequence: CASSEQTGNNYGYTF.